This is a list of T cell receptor beta chains from one sample in a study of T cell responses to AZD1222 COVID-19 vaccine. Clones were read by immunoSEQ multiplex PCR, and TCRdb kept only the in-frame ones, dropping some. The sample contains 150,000 to 200,000 clones, almost 95% of which appear only once. This specimen consisted of peripheral blood, obtained on day 0 of AZD1222 vaccination. The receptor source for this set is an adult in good health. CDR3s include the opening cysteine and the closing phenylalanine or tryptophan. A D gene is named only where the DNA matches it firmly. Not all rows give a size; the values are once, few, many and, for expanded clones, a class.

J gene: TRBJ1-6; CDR3 length: 16; clone size: once; V gene: TRBV28; D gene: TRBD1; CDR3 protein: CASSLPGQETNSPLHF; CDR3 DNA: TGTGCCAGCAGTTTGCCAGGACAGGAAACCAATTCACCCCTCCACTTT
J gene: TRBJ1-2; CDR3 length: 12; clone size: NA; V gene: TRBV18; D gene: TRBD1; CDR3 protein: CASSPGQEGYTF; CDR3 DNA: TGTGCCAGCTCACCAGGACAGGAGGGCTACACCTTC
J gene: TRBJ2-3; CDR3 length: 14; clone size: NA; V gene: TRBV19; D gene: NA; CDR3 protein: CASSIDPVTDTQYF; CDR3 DNA: TGTGCCAGTAGTATAGATCCGGTCACAGATACGCAGTATTTT
J gene: TRBJ1-1; CDR3 length: 12; clone size: NA; V gene: TRBV12-1; D gene: NA; CDR3 protein: CASSTLLTEAFF; CDR3 DNA: TGTGCCAGCAGCACCCTGCTCACTGAAGCTTTCTTT
J gene: TRBJ1-2; CDR3 length: 13; clone size: NA; V gene: TRBV3-1/TRBV3-2; D gene: TRBD1; CDR3 protein: CASSRQTGDGYTF; CDR3 DNA: TGTGCCAGCAGCCGGCAGACAGGGGATGGCTACACCTTC
J gene: TRBJ2-2; CDR3 length: 11; clone size: NA; V gene: TRBV7-8; D gene: NA; CDR3 protein: CASSSYGELFF; CDR3 DNA: TGTGCCAGCAGCTCTTACGGGGAGCTGTTTTTT
J gene: TRBJ1-1; CDR3 length: 14; clone size: NA; V gene: TRBV6-5; D gene: NA; CDR3 protein: CASSYSVGPTEAFF; CDR3 DNA: TGTGCCAGCAGTTACTCTGTGGGTCCCACTGAAGCTTTCTTT
J gene: TRBJ1-1; CDR3 length: 13; clone size: NA; V gene: TRBV7-9; D gene: NA; CDR3 protein: CASTPQGPTEAFF; CDR3 DNA: TGTGCCAGCACCCCCCAGGGTCCCACTGAAGCTTTCTTT
J gene: TRBJ1-5; CDR3 length: 14; clone size: NA; V gene: TRBV7-2; D gene: NA; CDR3 protein: CASSLADPRAAQHF; CDR3 DNA: TGTGCCAGCAGCTTAGCGGACCCCCGAGCGGCCCAGCATTTT
J gene: TRBJ1-2; CDR3 length: 19; clone size: NA; V gene: TRBV4-1; D gene: TRBD1; CDR3 protein: CASSQGPRDRGRGGYGYTF; CDR3 DNA: TGCGCCAGCAGCCAAGGGCCCCGGGACAGGGGGCGAGGTGGCTATGGCTACACCTTC
J gene: TRBJ1-1; CDR3 length: 13; clone size: NA; V gene: TRBV29-1; D gene: TRBD1; CDR3 protein: CSVKGAAPTEAFF; CDR3 DNA: TGCAGCGTTAAGGGGGCTGCTCCCACTGAAGCTTTCTTT
J gene: TRBJ1-2; CDR3 length: 14; clone size: NA; V gene: TRBV7-3; D gene: NA; CDR3 protein: CASSHPGQPVGYTF; CDR3 DNA: TGTGCCAGCAGCCATCCGGGCCAACCCGTCGGCTACACCTTC
J gene: TRBJ1-6; CDR3 length: 17; clone size: NA; V gene: TRBV11-2; D gene: TRBD1; CDR3 protein: CASSPPTGFGYNSPLHF; CDR3 DNA: TGTGCCAGCAGCCCACCGACAGGGTTTGGCTATAATTCACCCCTCCACTTT
J gene: TRBJ1-2; CDR3 length: 15; clone size: NA; V gene: TRBV28; D gene: NA; CDR3 protein: CASSLYIGEVYGYTF; CDR3 DNA: TGTGCCAGCAGTTTATATATAGGGGAAGTCTATGGCTACACCTTC
J gene: TRBJ2-1; CDR3 length: 15; clone size: NA; V gene: TRBV6-5; D gene: NA; CDR3 protein: CASSLAWGSYNEQFF; CDR3 DNA: TGTGCCAGCAGTTTGGCCTGGGGCTCCTACAATGAGCAGTTCTTC
J gene: TRBJ2-7; CDR3 length: 13; clone size: NA; V gene: TRBV15; D gene: NA; CDR3 protein: CATRGSRAYEQYF; CDR3 DNA: TGTGCCACCCGGGGGTCTAGGGCCTACGAGCAGTACTTC
J gene: TRBJ2-3; CDR3 length: 12; clone size: NA; V gene: TRBV7-3; D gene: NA; CDR3 protein: CASSLSTDTQYF; CDR3 DNA: TGTGCCAGCAGCCTTAGCACAGATACGCAGTATTTT
J gene: TRBJ1-6; CDR3 length: 15; clone size: NA; V gene: TRBV6-4; D gene: NA; CDR3 protein: CASSDSAGSGSPLHF; CDR3 DNA: TGTGCCAGCAGTGACTCTGCGGGTTCGGGTTCACCCCTCCACTTT
J gene: TRBJ2-5; CDR3 length: 15; clone size: NA; V gene: TRBV24-1; D gene: TRBD2; CDR3 protein: CATSSSGGSQETQYF; CDR3 DNA: TGTGCCACCAGTAGTAGCGGGGGGAGCCAAGAGACCCAGTACTTC
J gene: TRBJ1-6; CDR3 length: 12; clone size: NA; V gene: TRBV5-8; D gene: TRBD1; CDR3 protein: CASSPGGSPLHF; CDR3 DNA: TGTGCCAGCAGTCCAGGGGGATCACCCCTCCACTTT
J gene: TRBJ1-5; CDR3 length: 13; clone size: NA; V gene: TRBV4-2; D gene: NA; CDR3 protein: CASSEFINQPQHF; CDR3 DNA: TGTGCCAGCAGCGAGTTCATCAATCAGCCCCAGCATTTT
J gene: TRBJ1-1; CDR3 length: 15; clone size: NA; V gene: TRBV4-1; D gene: NA; CDR3 protein: CASSLPVRRNTEAFF; CDR3 DNA: TGCGCCAGCAGCCTCCCGGTGAGGCGGAACACTGAAGCTTTCTTT
J gene: TRBJ1-2; CDR3 length: 16; clone size: NA; V gene: TRBV5-5; D gene: NA; CDR3 protein: CASSPLAEPVFWGYTF; CDR3 DNA: TGTGCCAGCAGCCCCCTGGCCGAACCCGTCTTCTGGGGCTACACCTTC
J gene: TRBJ1-6; CDR3 length: 13; clone size: NA; V gene: TRBV6-6; D gene: TRBD1; CDR3 protein: CATATGNNSPLHF; CDR3 DNA: TGTGCCACCGCGACAGGGAACAATTCACCCCTCCACTTT
J gene: TRBJ1-6; CDR3 length: 17; clone size: NA; V gene: TRBV5-8; D gene: NA; CDR3 protein: CASSLDDGSSYNSPLHF; CDR3 DNA: TGTGCCAGCAGCTTGGATGACGGGAGCTCCTATAATTCACCCCTCCACTTT
J gene: TRBJ1-5; CDR3 length: 15; clone size: NA; V gene: TRBV7-6; D gene: NA; CDR3 protein: CASSLFGRGNQPQHF; CDR3 DNA: TGTGCCAGCAGCTTATTCGGACGGGGGAATCAGCCCCAGCATTTT
J gene: TRBJ2-1; CDR3 length: 17; clone size: NA; V gene: TRBV19; D gene: TRBD1; CDR3 protein: CASSIDSAGQGYNEQFF; CDR3 DNA: TGTGCCAGTAGTATAGATTCAGCGGGACAGGGATACAATGAGCAGTTCTTC
J gene: TRBJ1-1; CDR3 length: 17; clone size: NA; V gene: TRBV7-8; D gene: NA; CDR3 protein: CASSLVAFWQGNTEAFF; CDR3 DNA: TGTGCCAGCAGCTTAGTGGCATTTTGGCAGGGAAACACTGAAGCTTTCTTT
J gene: TRBJ1-1; CDR3 length: 14; clone size: NA; V gene: TRBV7-2; D gene: NA; CDR3 protein: CASSSRVMNTEAFF; CDR3 DNA: TGTGCCAGCAGCTCGAGGGTTATGAACACTGAAGCTTTCTTT
J gene: TRBJ1-2; CDR3 length: 13; clone size: NA; V gene: TRBV27; D gene: NA; CDR3 protein: CASSPLRGGGYTF; CDR3 DNA: TGTGCCAGCAGTCCCCTTCGGGGGGGAGGCTACACCTTC
J gene: TRBJ2-7; CDR3 length: 14; clone size: NA; V gene: TRBV5-4; D gene: NA; CDR3 protein: CASSLVPGTYEQYF; CDR3 DNA: TGTGCCAGCAGCTTGGTTCCAGGAACCTACGAGCAGTACTTC
J gene: TRBJ2-1; CDR3 length: 14; clone size: NA; V gene: TRBV6-5; D gene: NA; CDR3 protein: CASSYPGAVNEQFF; CDR3 DNA: TGTGCCAGCAGTTACCCGGGGGCCGTCAATGAGCAGTTCTTC
J gene: TRBJ1-2; CDR3 length: 14; clone size: NA; V gene: TRBV18; D gene: NA; CDR3 protein: CASSGGTKGYGYTF; CDR3 DNA: TGTGCCAGCTCAGGCGGGACAAAGGGCTATGGCTACACCTTC
J gene: TRBJ1-6; CDR3 length: 18; clone size: NA; V gene: TRBV15; D gene: NA; CDR3 protein: CATSRDTPRGTFNSPLHF; CDR3 DNA: TGTGCCACCAGCAGAGACACTCCGAGGGGGACCTTTAATTCACCCCTCCACTTT
J gene: TRBJ1-3; CDR3 length: 17; clone size: NA; V gene: TRBV18; D gene: NA; CDR3 protein: CASSPGDRGPSGNTIYF; CDR3 DNA: TGTGCCAGCTCACCGGGTGACAGAGGGCCCTCTGGAAACACCATATATTTT
J gene: TRBJ1-1; CDR3 length: 15; clone size: NA; V gene: TRBV2; D gene: NA; CDR3 protein: CASSVFSGGSTEAFF; CDR3 DNA: TGTGCCAGCAGTGTCTTTTCGGGAGGGTCCACTGAAGCTTTCTTT
J gene: TRBJ1-1; CDR3 length: 15; clone size: NA; V gene: TRBV4-2; D gene: NA; CDR3 protein: CASSQPGRGAPEAFF; CDR3 DNA: TGTGCCAGCAGCCAACCTGGGAGGGGCGCTCCTGAAGCTTTCTTT
J gene: TRBJ1-1; CDR3 length: 14; clone size: NA; V gene: TRBV12-5; D gene: NA; CDR3 protein: CASGLAPGDTEAFF; CDR3 DNA: TGTGCTAGTGGTTTGGCCCCCGGGGACACTGAAGCTTTCTTT
J gene: TRBJ1-4; CDR3 length: 17; clone size: NA; V gene: TRBV5-1; D gene: NA; CDR3 protein: CASSLAGSPSTNEKLFF; CDR3 DNA: TGCGCCAGCAGCTTGGCGGGCAGCCCGTCAACTAATGAAAAACTGTTTTTT
J gene: TRBJ1-1; CDR3 length: 15; clone size: few; V gene: TRBV6-2/TRBV6-3; D gene: TRBD1; CDR3 protein: CASSRLTGGRTEAFF; CDR3 DNA: TGTGCCAGCAGTCGTTTGACAGGGGGTAGGACTGAAGCTTTCTTT
J gene: TRBJ1-2; CDR3 length: 12; clone size: NA; V gene: TRBV30; D gene: NA; CDR3 protein: CAWTGSAGGYTF; CDR3 DNA: TGTGCCTGGACGGGGTCCGCCGGGGGCTACACCTTC
J gene: TRBJ1-3; CDR3 length: 14; clone size: NA; V gene: TRBV6-5; D gene: NA; CDR3 protein: CASSYLGGENTIYF; CDR3 DNA: TGTGCCAGCAGTTATTTAGGGGGTGAAAACACCATATATTTT
J gene: TRBJ2-1; CDR3 length: 14; clone size: NA; V gene: TRBV19; D gene: TRBD2; CDR3 protein: CASSIWPSGGDEFF; CDR3 DNA: TGTGCCAGTAGTATTTGGCCTAGCGGGGGGGATGAGTTCTTC
J gene: TRBJ1-1; CDR3 length: 11; clone size: NA; V gene: TRBV12-3/TRBV12-4; D gene: NA; CDR3 protein: CASSENTEAFF; CDR3 DNA: TGTGCCAGCAGTGAGAACACTGAAGCTTTCTTT
J gene: TRBJ2-5; CDR3 length: 15; clone size: NA; V gene: TRBV19; D gene: TRBD2; CDR3 protein: CASSGGSGGQETQYF; CDR3 DNA: TGTGCCAGTAGTGGGGGAAGCGGGGGCCAAGAGACCCAGTACTTC
J gene: TRBJ2-6; CDR3 length: 15; clone size: NA; V gene: TRBV6-5; D gene: NA; CDR3 protein: CASRSPGQGANVLTF; CDR3 DNA: TGTGCCAGCAGATCCCCGGGGCAAGGGGCCAACGTCCTGACTTTC
J gene: TRBJ1-5; CDR3 length: 15; clone size: NA; V gene: TRBV6-1; D gene: NA; CDR3 protein: CASSESRTLNQPQHF; CDR3 DNA: TGTGCCAGCAGTGAATCCAGGACGCTTAATCAGCCCCAGCATTTT
J gene: TRBJ1-1; CDR3 length: 15; clone size: once; V gene: TRBV7-6; D gene: TRBD1; CDR3 protein: CASSSYARGHSEAFF; CDR3 DNA: TGTGCCAGCAGCTCCTACGCCAGGGGGCATAGTGAAGCTTTCTTT
J gene: TRBJ1-3; CDR3 length: 15; clone size: NA; V gene: TRBV9; D gene: NA; CDR3 protein: CASSIGSLGQDTIYF; CDR3 DNA: TGTGCCAGCAGTATAGGGAGTTTAGGTCAAGACACCATATATTTT
J gene: TRBJ1-1; CDR3 length: 16; clone size: NA; V gene: TRBV5-1; D gene: NA; CDR3 protein: CASSYGQFTLNTEAFF; CDR3 DNA: TGCGCCAGCAGCTATGGACAGTTTACGCTGAACACTGAAGCTTTCTTT
J gene: TRBJ2-7; CDR3 length: 13; clone size: NA; V gene: TRBV5-6; D gene: NA; CDR3 protein: CASSLANGYEQYF; CDR3 DNA: TGTGCCAGCAGCTTGGCGAACGGCTACGAGCAGTACTTC
J gene: TRBJ2-4; CDR3 length: 16; clone size: once; V gene: TRBV24-1; D gene: TRBD2; CDR3 protein: CATSDLRGGEENIQYF; CDR3 DNA: TGTGCCACCAGTGATTTGCGGGGAGGGGAGGAAAACATTCAGTACTTC
J gene: TRBJ1-1; CDR3 length: 14; clone size: NA; V gene: TRBV30; D gene: TRBD1; CDR3 protein: CAWRTGQSYTEAFF; CDR3 DNA: TGTGCCTGGCGAACGGGACAGTCGTACACTGAAGCTTTCTTT